This passage covers 30 T cell receptor beta chains from one sample sequenced in a study of blood T cell repertoires in COVID-19. TCRdb's table, derived via immunoSEQ multiplex PCR, lists solely in-frame clones and lacks some. The sample holds about 110,000 clones, approximately 81% seen once. Sequencing was carried out using peripheral blood. All receptors derive from a man aged 35-49 years with acute or convalescent COVID-19.

This chain joins TRBV11-1 and TRBJ2-1; 8 positions agree with TRBD1. Germline trimming cut 5 bases from V and 7 bases from J; bases unmatched to any gene: 10. The CDR3 runs to 15 residues. Per germline, CDR1 SGHAT and CDR2 FQDESV (reference sequence). For the CDR3, the DNA is TGTGCCAGCAGCCGCAAGGAAGACAGGGGTAATGAGCAGTTCTTC. Amino acids: CASSRKEDRGNEQFF.

The chain recombines TRBV24-1 with TRBJ2-3; possibly TRBD1 for D (6 bases). The CDR3 runs to 15 residues. Germline V gene data show CDR1 as KGHDR and CDR2 as SFDVKD. Between the trimmed V and J ends, which lost 4 bases and 4 bases, there was a span of 14 bases. The CDR3 coding sequence is TGTGCCACCAGTGACCCAGGGCCAGGGGCAGATACGCAGTATTTT. Translating it yields CATSDPGPGADTQYF.

The chain joins TRBV10-3 to TRBJ2-4, with TRBD2 matching over 7 bases. The CDR3 is 16 residues long. With 3 bases clipped from V and 0 bases from J, the junction kept 5 bases outside the gene matches. Germline CDR1 ENHRY, CDR2 SYGVKD. The CDR3 DNA follows: TGTGCCATCAGTGATCGAGCGGGGATAGCCAAAAACATTCAGTACTTC. Translating gives CAISDRAGIAKNIQYF.

The chain recombines TRBV6-2 or TRBV6-3 with TRBJ1-4, with D hard to call. Germline CDR1 MNHEY, CDR2 SVGEGT. Trimming removed 4 bases at V and 10 bases at J, with 13 bases between. The CDR3 is 13 amino acids. DNA of the CDR3: TGTGCCAGCAGTTCAGCGACCCCCCCAAAACTGTTTTTT. Residues: CASSSATPPKLFF.

The rearrangement uses TRBV5-6 and TRBJ1-2; the D gene is possibly TRBD1 (5 bases). Germline CDR1 and CDR2: SGHDT and YYEEEE. Trimming took 6 bases from V and 5 from J, leaving 20 bases between them. The length of the CDR3 is 15 residues. The CDR3: CASNPLTASGYGYTF. The CDR3 nucleotides read TGTGCCAGCAACCCCCTGACAGCCTCCGGGTATGGCTACACCTTC.

The rearrangement links TRBV4-2 to TRBJ1-1; D ambiguous. V gave up 3 bases and J gave up 1 base, with 9 bases separating them. This CDR3 spans 14 amino acids. The germline gives CDR1 LGHNA, CDR2 YNFKEQ. The CDR3 sequence is CASSQGISNTEAFF. The CDR3 nucleotides are TGTGCCAGCAGCCAGGGCATATCGAACACTGAAGCTTTCTTT.

This sequence joins TRBV5-8 and TRBJ2-2; the D gene is possibly TRBD1 (5 bases). V was pared by 1 base and J by 7 bases, with 14 bases between. Germline loops: CDR1 SGHTS, CDR2 YDEGEE. This CDR3 region has 15 residues. This CDR3 reads CASSLYFVRDGELFF. The CDR3 nucleotides are TGTGCCAGCAGCTTGTATTTTGTCAGGGACGGGGAGCTGTTTTTT.

The CDR3 spells CASSQQGGRTYEQYF. CDR3 DNA: TGTGCCAGCAGCCAACAGGGGGGCCGGACCTACGAGCAGTACTTC. The chain employs TRBV7-8 and TRBJ2-7, with 8 bases that match TRBD1. Trimming removed 5 bases from V and 2 bases from J; junction bases left unmatched: 8. The CDR3 length is 15 residues. CDR1 is SGHVS and CDR2 is FQNEAQ in the germline V gene.

The gene calls are TRBV4-1 and TRBJ2-2, with D possibly matching TRBD1 (5 bases). Germline V lookup: CDR1 MGHRA, CDR2 YSYEKL. The CDR3 consists of 18 residues. V lost 1 base, J lost 0 bases, and 15 bases lay in between. The CDR3 DNA reads TGCGCCAGCAGCCAAGGCGAAGGGGTCCCCGCGAACACCGGGGAGCTGTTTTTT. This sequence encodes CASSQGEGVPANTGELFF.

The chain employs TRBV4-1 and TRBJ2-5; D may be TRBD1 (6 bases). CDR1 and CDR2 (germline): MGHRA, YSYEKL. Between the trimmed V and J ends, which lost 3 bases and 4 bases, there was a span of 12 bases. CDR3 length: 14 amino acids. CDR3 bases: TGCGCCAGCAGCCAGAGCGGACAGACAGAGACCCAGTACTTC. This encodes CASSQSGQTETQYF.

The CDR3 nucleotides are TGTGCCAGCAGCGCAAGGTCGGGGGGGTTGGTTGGGGAGACCCAGTACTTC. It codes for CASSARSGGLVGETQYF. The rearrangement joins TRBV3-1 (or the pseudogene TRBV3-2) to TRBJ2-5; TRBD2 matches 8 bases. CDR3 length equals 17 residues. CDR1 and CDR2 (germline): LGHDT, YNNKEL (reference sequence). Trimming took 5 bases from V and 5 from J; bases not matched to a gene: 16.

The chain employs TRBV4-1 and TRBJ2-4; 14 positions match TRBD2. The CDR3 totals 18 residues. Germline values: CDR1 MGHRA, CDR2 YSYEKL. The V segment lost 1 base and the J segment 1 base; nucleotides outside the gene matches: 3. CDR3 nucleotides: TGCGCCAGCAGCCAAGGACTAGCGGGGGGGCTGGCCAAAAACATTCAGTACTTC. The encoded protein is CASSQGLAGGLAKNIQYF.

The gene calls are TRBV3-1 (or the pseudogene TRBV3-2) and TRBJ2-7; D might be TRBD2 (5 bases). Germline V gene lookup returns CDR1 LGHDT and CDR2 YNNKEL (reference sequence). There are 13 residues in the CDR3. Deletions cut 6 bases from V and 2 bases from J, with 11 bases between. The CDR3 coding sequence is TGTGCCAGCAGACTGAGCGGTACCTACGAGCAGTACTTC. It yields the protein CASRLSGTYEQYF.

In DNA form, the CDR3 reads TGTGCCAGCAGCACCGACAGGGGGCTATACGAGCAGTACTTC. Translated, it gives CASSTDRGLYEQYF. The chain recombines TRBV21-1 with TRBJ2-7; the table's D call TRBD1 went unverified against the DNA. TRBV21-1 is given as a pseudogene. There are 14 residues in the CDR3.

This chain uses TRBV6-5 with TRBJ1-5, with D possibly TRBD1 on 5 matching bases. Trimming stripped 0 bases from V and 4 bases from J, with 13 bases between. CDR3 size: 16 residues. Germline V gene lookup returns CDR1 MNHEY and CDR2 SVGAGI. The CDR3 DNA reads as TGTGCCAGCAGTTACTCTGCGTCAGGGCCAAATCAGCCCCAGCATTTT. Residues: CASSYSASGPNQPQHF.

The rearrangement uses TRBV5-4 and TRBJ2-1, with 12 bases matching TRBD2. Trimming cost V 4 bases and J 5 bases; bases outside gene matches: 7. CDR1 SGHNT and CDR2 YYREEE come from the germline V gene (reference sequence). This CDR3 region has 16 residues. DNA of the CDR3: TGTGCCAGCAGCGTACTAGCGGGGGGCCGACACAATGAGCAGTTCTTC. This codes for CASSVLAGGRHNEQFF.

The chain recombines TRBV6-6 with TRBJ1-6; perhaps TRBD1 as D (5 bases). The CDR3 totals 14 residues. Germline CDR1 is MNHNY and CDR2 is SVGAGI (reference sequence). Trimming stripped 2 bases from V and 5 bases from J, with 7 bases between. The CDR3, as DNA: TGTGCCAGCAGTTACGGGGCCCATAATTCACCCCTCCACTTT. This sequence encodes CASSYGAHNSPLHF.

The CDR3 coding sequence is TGCGCCAGCAGACAAGAACCAGCGGGGCCCACAGATACGCAGTATTTT. This sequence encodes CASRQEPAGPTDTQYF. The chain is built from TRBV5-1 and TRBJ2-3; 7 nucleotides line up with TRBD2. CDR1 is SGHRS, CDR2 YFSETQ, per germline. This CDR3 is built from 16 residues. The junction had 11 bases not matched to a gene; V was cut back by 5 bases and J by 2 bases.

In its sample, this clone was seen once. Here the CDR3 reads CASSETGGEKLFF. The CDR3 coding sequence is TGTGCCAGTAGTGAGACAGGGGGTGAAAAACTGTTTTTT. V gene TRBV19 combines with J gene TRBJ1-4; 9 nucleotides agree with TRBD1. Trimming cost V 5 bases and J 7 bases; bases outside gene matches: 2. The CDR3 is 13 amino acids. In germline, CDR1 is LNHDA, CDR2 SQIVND (reference sequence).

The chain joins TRBV7-3 to TRBJ2-1, with 10 bases fitting TRBD2. In germline, CDR1 is SGHTA, CDR2 FQGTGA. The CDR3 has 16 amino acids. With 5 bases clipped from V and 5 bases from J, the junction kept 9 bases outside the gene matches. In DNA form, the CDR3 reads TGTGCCAGCAGCCCCAACAGCGGGGGGGCCGACAATGAGCAGTTCTTC. It encodes CASSPNSGGADNEQFF.

This clone was seen a single time. V is TRBV7-2 and J is TRBJ2-5; TRBD2 might be the D (7 bases). Per the germline V gene, CDR1 is SGHTA and CDR2 is FQGNSA. The CDR3 totals 14 residues. With 0 bases removed from V and 4 bases from J, the gap between germline ends came to 9 bases. Here the CDR3 reads CASSLAGGRETQYF. DNA for the CDR3: TGTGCCAGCAGCTTAGCGGGGGGGCGAGAGACCCAGTACTTC.

V and J are TRBV24-1 and TRBJ1-2; D uncertain. V gave up 3 bases and J gave up 4 bases, with 11 bases separating them. CDR3 length: 14 amino acids. The germline V gene encodes CDR1 KGHDR and CDR2 SFDVKD. The CDR3 sequence: CATSDPLRGYGYTF. The DNA for the CDR3 is TGTGCCACCAGTGATCCCCTCCGGGGCTATGGCTACACCTTC.

This clone was picked up one time. CDR3 nucleotide sequence: TGTGCCATCAGTGACTACGACAGCCTTGAAGCTTTCTTT. It specifies CAISDYDSLEAFF. The chain joins TRBV10-3 to TRBJ1-1; D perhaps matches TRBD1 (5 bases). The germline V gene encodes CDR1 ENHRY and CDR2 SYGVKD. There are 13 residues in the CDR3. The V gene lost 3 bases and the J gene lost 7 bases, with 12 bases spanning the gap.

The chain combines TRBV14 with TRBJ1-6; 10 bases fit TRBD1. Trimming removed 1 base from V and 10 bases from J; junction bases left unmatched: 7. The germline gives CDR1 SGHDN, CDR2 FVKESK. This CDR3 region has 16 residues. The CDR3 DNA reads TGTGCCAGCAGCCAAGGGGACAGGGGAGAACGGTCACCCCTCCACTTT. Protein sequence: CASSQGDRGERSPLHF.

This chain links TRBV11-1 with TRBJ2-2; the match to TRBD1 covers 7 bases. The V segment lost 7 bases and the J segment 6 bases; nucleotides outside the gene matches: 8. The germline V gene has CDR1 SGHAT and CDR2 FQDESV (reference sequence). This CDR3 contains 14 residues. Here the CDR3 reads CASTRDRLSGELFF. For the CDR3, the DNA is TGTGCCAGCACCCGGGACAGACTCTCCGGGGAGCTGTTTTTT.

The chain uses TRBV19 and TRBJ1-3; D remains unclear. Trimming stripped 6 bases from V and 0 bases from J, with 6 bases between. This CDR3 spans 13 amino acids. Looked up from germline, CDR1 is LNHDA and CDR2 is SQIVND (reference sequence). The CDR3 loop reads CASRFLSGNTIYF. The CDR3 DNA reads TGTGCCAGTAGGTTCCTCTCTGGAAACACCATATATTTT.

This clone was counted at least ten times. The chain links TRBV4-3 to TRBJ2-5; D gene unclear. CDR3 length equals 14 residues. The V end was cut by 0 bases, the J end by 5 bases, with 10 bases between. Germline CDR1 and CDR2: LGHNA and YSLEER. The CDR3 is CASSQDRSGETQYF. The CDR3 DNA sequence: TGCGCCAGCAGCCAAGATAGGAGTGGGGAGACCCAGTACTTC.

The chain links TRBV18 to TRBJ2-5; 7 nucleotides line up with TRBD1. V was clipped by 2 bases and J by 5 bases; unmatched bases: 8. The CDR3 consists of 15 residues. CDR1 is KGHSH, CDR2 LQKENI, per germline. DNA of the CDR3: TGTGCCAGCTCACCAGTTAGAGGGGGCAAGGAGACCCAGTACTTC. It is translated as CASSPVRGGKETQYF.

The chain links TRBV29-1 to TRBJ2-7, with 8 positions matching TRBD1. Germline CDR1 reads SQVTM; CDR2 reads ANQGSEA. The CDR3 runs 13 residues. The junction had 9 bases not matched to a gene; V was cut back by 7 bases and J by 4 bases. CDR3 nucleotide sequence: TGCAGCGCCGAGGGCAGGGGGCAGTACGAGCAGTACTTC. Protein sequence: CSAEGRGQYEQYF.

This chain links TRBV30 with TRBJ2-3, with 9 bases lining up with TRBD1. Germline V gene data show CDR1 as GTSNPN and CDR2 as SVGIG (reference sequence). V dropped 7 bases and J dropped 5; count of bases not matched to a gene: 10. This CDR3 spans 14 amino acids. The CDR3 bases are TGTGCCTCCCAGGGGGACAGGGCGTTAGATACGCAGTATTTT. Translation: CASQGDRALDTQYF.